Sequencing of this TCR beta chain was carried out in a study of vaccination effects on CD4 cells after COVID-19. Study-wide findings and caveats: Relatively few convalescent patients took part in the study, which had no early post-infection timepoints. Clones arising from infection and from vaccination showed marked clonal contraction late after vaccination.

Notes on this clone: No antigen is known for it.

Deletions cut 1 base from V and 1 base from J, with 10 bases between. Germline V gene data show CDR1 as LNHNV and CDR2 as YYDKDF (reference sequence). CDR3 size: 15 residues. Repertoires were generated with immunoSEQ multiplex PCR, while TCRdb's copy carries only in-frame clones and drops some. The data hold about 66,000 clones, with about 80% observed a single time. Before sequencing took place, the ViraFEST assay used viral peptide pools to expand antigen-specific CD4+ T cells. With about ten days of culture completed, CD4+ T cells were isolated. All study participants received two doses of BNT162b2 or mRNA-1273 vaccine. Days 3 and 7 saw half the medium replaced with IL-2 medium.

The chain is built from TRBV15 and TRBJ1-1; D may be TRBD1 (5 bases). The sample was CD4+ T cells from PBMCs cultured with HCoV-OC43 spike peptides, taken after COVID-19 vaccination. Indicated subset: HCoV-OC43 spike overlapping peptide pool stimulation. The sequence came from a human donor who received a COVID-19 vaccine. The CDR3 DNA follows: TGTGCCACCAGCAGAGCTGACAGCCGGAACACTGAAGCTTTCTTT. It yields the protein CATSRADSRNTEAFF.